This paragraph covers one TCR beta chain sequence. J was trimmed by 7 bases and V by 5 bases; bases with no gene match: 5. Germline CDR1 reads LNHDA; CDR2 reads SQIVND (reference sequence). This CDR3 has 14 residues. Per the original methods: Estimation of nucleated cell counts was performed using reference gene primer amplification. The method was immunoSEQ multiplex PCR; TCRdb's version includes in-frame clones alone and lacks a portion of them. That table is the source of V, J and clone size, and D and trimming were worked out from the DNA. The table records some 520,000 clones, approximately 92% of them present only once. The data belong to a study of blood T cell repertoires in COVID-19. Study-wide context: Specimens from acute and convalescent COVID-19 originated in the United States, Italy and Spain. Sources were T cells, B-cell-depleted T cells, or PBMCs; the material itself was cDNA or gDNA.

Patients at the Seattle site were enrolled during active infection and followed longitudinally. This TCR was sampled from a young man with COVID-19, enrolled during active disease. Material for sequencing was peripheral blood. The V and J genes are TRBV19 and TRBJ2-2, with TRBD1 matching 9 bases. CDR3 region: CASSLQGAIGELFF. For the CDR3, the DNA is TGTGCCAGTAGTCTACAGGGGGCAATCGGGGAGCTGTTTTTT.